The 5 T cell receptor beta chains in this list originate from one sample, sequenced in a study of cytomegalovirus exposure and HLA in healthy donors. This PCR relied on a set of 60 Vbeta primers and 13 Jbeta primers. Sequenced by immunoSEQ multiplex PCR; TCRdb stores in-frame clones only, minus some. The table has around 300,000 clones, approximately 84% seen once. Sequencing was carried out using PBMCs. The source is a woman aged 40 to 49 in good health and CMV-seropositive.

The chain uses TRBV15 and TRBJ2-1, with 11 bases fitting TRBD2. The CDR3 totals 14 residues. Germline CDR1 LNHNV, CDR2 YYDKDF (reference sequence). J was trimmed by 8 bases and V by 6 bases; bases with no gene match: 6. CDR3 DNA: TGTGCCACCAGTATAGCGGGAGGGGAGGATGAGCAGTTCTTC. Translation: CATSIAGGEDEQFF.

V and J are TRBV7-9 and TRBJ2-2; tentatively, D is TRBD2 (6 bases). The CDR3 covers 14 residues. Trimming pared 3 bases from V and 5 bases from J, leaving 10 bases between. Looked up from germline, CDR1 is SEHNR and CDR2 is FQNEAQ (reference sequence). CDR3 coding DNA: TGTGCCAGCAGCTTCGCGGAGGGGACCGGGGAGCTGTTTTTT. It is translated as CASSFAEGTGELFF.

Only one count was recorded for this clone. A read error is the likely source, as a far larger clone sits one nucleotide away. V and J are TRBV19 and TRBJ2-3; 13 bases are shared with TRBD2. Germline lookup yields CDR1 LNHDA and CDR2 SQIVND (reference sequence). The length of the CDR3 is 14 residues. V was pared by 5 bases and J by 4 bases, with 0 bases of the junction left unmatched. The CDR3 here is CASSGLAGADTQYF. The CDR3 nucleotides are TGTGCCAGTAGTGGACTAGCGGGAGCAGATACGCAGTATTTT.

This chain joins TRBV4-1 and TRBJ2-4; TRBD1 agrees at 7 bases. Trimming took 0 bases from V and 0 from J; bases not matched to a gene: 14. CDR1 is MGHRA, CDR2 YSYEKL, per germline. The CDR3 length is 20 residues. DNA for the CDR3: TGCGCCAGCAGCCAAGACCTCCGTCAGGGGGACCAAATAGCCAAAAACATTCAGTACTTC. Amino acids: CASSQDLRQGDQIAKNIQYF.

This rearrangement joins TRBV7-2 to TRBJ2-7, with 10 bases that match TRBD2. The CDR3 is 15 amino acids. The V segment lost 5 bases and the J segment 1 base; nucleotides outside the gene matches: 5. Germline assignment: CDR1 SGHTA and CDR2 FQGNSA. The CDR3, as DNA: TGTGCCAGCAGCAGAGGACTAGCGGTTTCCTACGAGCAGTACTTC. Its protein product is CASSRGLAVSYEQYF.